These 15 T cell receptor beta chains came from one sample sequenced in a study of regulatory T cells in long-lasting Graves disease. For TCR beta, libraries came from iRepertoire HTBI primers and Arm-PCR of CDR3 regions. TCRdb independently ran MiXCR on the multiplex PCR reads; one entry per CDR3 protein. This sample has hundreds of thousands of distinct CDR3 sequences; about 30% occur once, and the top ten carry about 42%. Time point defined: persistent/refractory GD, antithyroid drugs over 5 years with positive TRAb. The authors made the TCR library using RNA they extracted from PBMCs. Sample: peripheral blood mononuclear cells (PBMCs), taken when the disease was refractory, from a patient treated with antithyroid drugs. Receptor source: a female donor with Graves disease.

This clonotype was seen repeatedly, ten times or more. The rearrangement uses TRBV11-2 and TRBJ2-7; TRBD1 is a possible D gene (6 bases). CDR3 size: 11 residues. Deletions cut 2 bases from V and 12 bases from J, with 11 bases between. The germline gives CDR1 SGHAT, CDR2 FQNNGV. CDR3 DNA: TGTGCCAGCAGCTTATATCAGGGGTTGTACTTC. As protein: CASSLYQGLYF. Using reference TRBV11-2 and TRBJ2-7 for the parts outside the CDR3, the full variable domain is EAGVAQSPRYKIIEKRQSVAFWCNPISGHATLYWYQQILGQGPKLLIQFQNNGVVDDSQLPKDRFSAERLKGVDSTLKIQPAKLEDSAVYLCASSLYQGLYFGPGTRLTVT.

The V and J genes are TRBV9 and TRBJ1-2; D is undetermined. Trimming shortened V by 0 bases and J by 0 bases, and 15 bases separated the two germline ends. The CDR3 length is 17 residues. The germline V gene has CDR1 SGDLS and CDR2 YYNGEE. CDR3 DNA: TGTGCCAGCAGCGTAGATGGACGTCAAGGGACTAACTATGGCTACACCTTC. Its protein product is CASSVDGRQGTNYGYTF.

This clonotype occurred a few times. This chain links TRBV5-1 with TRBJ2-2, with TRBD2 identical over 12 bases. Germline V gene lookup returns CDR1 SGHRS and CDR2 YFSETQ. This CDR3 is 16 amino acids long. The J segment lost 5 bases and the V segment lost 4 bases, leaving 6 bases of the junction unmatched. The CDR3, as DNA: TGCGCCAGCAGCCAGACTAGCGGGAGAGGGACCGGGGAGCTGTTTTTT. Translating it yields CASSQTSGRGTGELFF.

This clonotype has ten or more counts. The J gene is TRBJ1-6, the V gene TRBV28; 10 bases map to TRBD1. V gave up 5 bases and J gave up 13 bases; unmatched junction bases: 14. CDR1 and CDR2 (germline): MDHEN, SYDVKM. The CDR3 has 16 residues. CDR3 residues: CASSPQEVTGGRPLHF. CDR3 DNA: TGTGCCAGCAGTCCGCAGGAAGTGACAGGGGGCCGGCCCCTCCACTTT.

This clonotype was seen a handful of times. The V and J genes are TRBV18 and TRBJ1-1, with D tentatively TRBD1 (6 bases). The V gene lost 3 bases and the J gene lost 7 bases, with 12 bases spanning the gap. The germline gives CDR1 KGHSH, CDR2 LQKENI. The CDR3 totals 13 residues. The CDR3, as DNA: TGTGCCAGCTCACCGAAGAGAGGGGGTGAAGCTTTCTTT. Protein sequence: CASSPKRGGEAFF. The full variable domain, with the rest looked up from reference TRBV18 and TRBJ1-1, is NAGVMQNPRHLVRRRGQEARLRCSPMKGHSHVYWYRQLPEEGLKFMVYLQKENIIDESGMPKERFSAEFPKEGPSILRIQQVVRGDSAAYFCASSPKRGGEAFFGQGTRLTVV.

The V gene is TRBV2, the J gene TRBJ1-2, with D uncertain. The CDR3 extends over 13 amino acids. The V end was cut by 1 base, the J end by 8 bases, with 11 bases between. Germline assignment: CDR1 SNHLY and CDR2 FYNNEI. In DNA, the CDR3 is TGTGCCAGCAGTGAAGTTCCAGAAGGGGGCTACACCTTC. Translated, it gives CASSEVPEGGYTF.

This clonotype was seen many times. The chain uses TRBV12-3 or TRBV12-4 and TRBJ1-1; D may be TRBD1 (6 bases). CDR3 length equals 14 residues. Trimming took 7 bases from V and 3 from J, leaving 15 bases between them. CDR3 DNA sequence: TGTGCCAGCATAAGGGGGGCTTCGGACACTGAAGCTTTCTTT. Its protein product is CASIRGASDTEAFF.

The table lists this clonotype with a few counts. This chain connects TRBV29-1 to TRBJ2-7; 8 bases map to TRBD1. The junction had 13 bases not matched to a gene; V was cut back by 6 bases and J by 9 bases. Germline CDR1 and CDR2: SQVTM and ANQGSEA. CDR3 size: 13 residues. The CDR3 DNA sequence: TGCAGCGTAGTAGCGACAGGGGCTCAAATGCAGTACTTC. Amino acid sequence: CSVVATGAQMQYF.

The chain has TRBV15 and TRBJ1-1; perhaps TRBD1 as D (5 bases). The CDR3 extends over 15 amino acids. Germline V gene sequence: CDR1 LNHNV, CDR2 YYDKDF (reference sequence). V was pared by 0 bases and J by 1 base, with 9 bases between. CDR3 residues: CATSRDSGRNTEAFF. CDR3 sequence (DNA): TGTGCCACCAGCAGAGATTCAGGGAGGAACACTGAAGCTTTCTTT.

The V call is TRBV19, the J call TRBJ1-5, with TRBD1 identical over 7 bases. This CDR3 has 13 amino acids. Germline V lookup: CDR1 LNHDA, CDR2 SQIVND (reference sequence). Trimming removed 5 bases from V and 7 bases from J; junction bases left unmatched: 5. The CDR3, as DNA: TGTGCCAGTAGTTTTCAGGGGGAACAGCCCCAGCATTTT. It codes for CASSFQGEQPQHF.

CDR3: CASSLVGQGATNTGELFF. The CDR3 DNA is TGTGCCAGCAGCTTAGTAGGGCAGGGGGCTACGAACACCGGGGAGCTGTTTTTT. The chain links TRBV11-2 to TRBJ2-2; 8 bases agree with TRBD1. The J segment lost 0 bases and the V segment lost 1 base, leaving 7 bases of the junction unmatched. Germline V gives CDR1 SGHAT, CDR2 FQNNGV. The CDR3 is made up of 18 amino acids. The whole variable domain, filled in from reference TRBV11-2 and TRBJ2-2, reads EAGVAQSPRYKIIEKRQSVAFWCNPISGHATLYWYQQILGQGPKLLIQFQNNGVVDDSQLPKDRFSAERLKGVDSTLKIQPAKLEDSAVYLCASSLVGQGATNTGELFFGEGSRLTVL.

The chain recombines TRBV20-1 with TRBJ2-4, with D hard to call. The germline V gene encodes CDR1 DFQATT and CDR2 SNEGSKA (reference sequence). This CDR3 spans 13 amino acids. The V end was cut by 6 bases, the J end by 0 bases, with 9 bases between. CDR3: CSASNIAKNIQYF. In DNA, the CDR3 is TGCAGTGCCAGTAATATAGCCAAAAACATTCAGTACTTC.

This clonotype was recorded many times. The chain carries TRBV6-1 and TRBJ1-1; D ambiguous. The CDR3 is made up of 14 amino acids. The V gene lost 5 bases and the J gene lost 0 bases, with 10 bases spanning the gap. Looked up from germline, CDR1 is MNHNS and CDR2 is SASEGT. The CDR3 nucleotides read TGTGCCAGCAGTCGTAGCGTTCTGAACACTGAAGCTTTCTTT. As protein: CASSRSVLNTEAFF.

The chain uses TRBV12-3 or TRBV12-4 and TRBJ2-5; D remains ambiguous. The CDR3 length is 15 residues. Trimming cost V 5 bases and J 0 bases, with 13 bases left between them. The CDR3 sequence: CASSPRPSYQETQYF. Written as DNA, the CDR3 is TGTGCCAGCAGTCCCCGGCCAAGTTACCAAGAGACCCAGTACTTC.

This clonotype has more than one count but fewer than ten. The rearrangement joins TRBV28 to TRBJ1-1, with D uncertain. Looked up from germline, CDR1 is MDHEN and CDR2 is SYDVKM. This CDR3 spans 14 amino acids. V was trimmed by 6 bases and J by 0 bases, leaving 11 bases between them. The CDR3 DNA reads TGTGCCAGCAGCGTTAGTCTTATGAACACTGAAGCTTTCTTT. Its protein product is CASSVSLMNTEAFF.